Each of the 32 T cell receptor beta chains below was sequenced from the same sample in a study of beta chain features in type 1 diabetes. Their target antigens are unknown. Study-level findings and limits: Researchers report that Type 1 diabetes patients had moderately but significantly shorter TCRB CDR3s across all four CD4+ subsets.

The study reverse transcribed the entire isolated RNA, so it sequenced expressed TCRB transcripts. Only in-frame clones appear in the TCRdb table, and some are missing; sequencing was by immunoSEQ multiplex PCR. The table shows around 300,000 clones, with approximately 15% occurring only once. The material sequenced was naive CD4+ T cells from blood. These receptors were obtained from a man between 18 and 35 years old with type 1 diabetes.

The genes are TRBV7-2 and TRBJ2-1; 11 nucleotides align to TRBD2. CDR3 length: 16 residues. The V segment lost 1 base and the J segment 10 bases; nucleotides outside the gene matches: 9. Per the germline V gene, CDR1 is SGHTA and CDR2 is FQGNSA. The CDR3 spells CASSLVGSGGAKEQFF. The DNA for the CDR3 is TGTGCCAGCAGCTTAGTAGGTAGCGGGGGGGCAAAGGAGCAGTTCTTC.

This clone was seen a few times. The chain employs TRBV27 and TRBJ1-6; 7 nucleotides line up with TRBD1. The CDR3 loop spans 15 amino acids. Trimming cost V 0 bases and J 6 bases; bases outside gene matches: 2. Germline assignment: CDR1 MNHEY and CDR2 SMNVEV (reference sequence). CDR3 bases: TGTGCCAGCAGTTTATCGGGACAGACTAATTCACCCCTCCACTTT. This codes for CASSLSGQTNSPLHF.

This clone was counted only a few times. The chain couples TRBV28 to TRBJ2-7; possible D gene TRBD1, 5 bases. Per germline, CDR1 MDHEN and CDR2 SYDVKM. V lost 5 bases to trimming and J lost 7 bases, with 27 bases between them. The CDR3 spans 17 residues. This CDR3 reads CASSPFSLDTTRKEQYF. CDR3 DNA sequence: TGTGCCAGCAGTCCTTTCTCGCTGGACACCACGCGCAAGGAGCAGTACTTC.

The V call is TRBV30, the J call TRBJ1-1; 7 bases align to TRBD1. The length of the CDR3 is 13 residues. The V gene's germline CDR1 is GTSNPN and CDR2 SVGIG (reference sequence). V shed 1 base and J 4 bases; nucleotides not matched to a gene: 3. The DNA for the CDR3 is TGTGCCTGGAGTGAAGGGGGCGGCACTGAAGCTTTCTTT. Encoded protein: CAWSEGGGTEAFF. Together with reference TRBV30 and TRBJ1-1, the CDR3 gives the full variable domain: SQTIHQWPATLVQPVGSPLSLECTVEGTSNPNLYWYRQAAGRGLQLLFYSVGIGQISSEVPQNLSASRPQDRQFILSSKKLLLSDSGFYLCAWSEGGGTEAFFGQGTRLTVV.

This clone was detected a few times. This sequence joins TRBV28 and TRBJ2-2; D might be TRBD1 (7 bases). Per germline, CDR1 MDHEN and CDR2 SYDVKM. The CDR3 covers 22 residues. V lost 2 bases and J lost 0, with 28 bases in between. CDR3 DNA: TGTGCCAGCAGTTTACGTCCGGGGGCTAGTCACCGGGACAGAGCGAACACCGGGGAGCTGTTTTTT. It is translated as CASSLRPGASHRDRANTGELFF.

This clone was recorded a few times. The chain links TRBV10-1 to TRBJ2-7; D is unclear. The CDR3 totals 13 residues. In germline, CDR1 is WNHNN, CDR2 SYGVQD (reference sequence). V was clipped by 4 bases and J by 7 bases, with 14 bases between them. The DNA for the CDR3 is TGCGCCAGCAGTGCCGTGCCTTCAGGAGAGCAGTACTTC. This gives the protein CASSAVPSGEQYF.

Only a few counts were recorded for this clone. The chain joins TRBV6-5 to TRBJ2-3, with no clear D. The germline V gene has CDR1 MNHEY and CDR2 SVGAGI. This CDR3 has 12 amino acids. Trimming removed 6 bases at V and 6 bases at J, with 10 bases between. This CDR3 reads CASSQMGDTQYF. The CDR3 nucleotides are TGTGCCAGCAGCCAGATGGGCGATACGCAGTATTTT.

The chain carries TRBV28 and TRBJ1-5; 8 nucleotides align to TRBD1. The V gene end was trimmed by 6 bases and the J gene end by 7 bases; junction bases not matched to a gene: 8. CDR3 size: 14 residues. Germline CDR1 reads MDHEN; CDR2 reads SYDVKM. The CDR3 sequence: CASRHRQGIQPQHF. The DNA of the CDR3 is TGTGCCAGCAGACATCGACAGGGGATCCAGCCCCAGCATTTT.

This clone was counted only a few times. The rearrangement uses TRBV5-6 and TRBJ2-5, with 7 bases identical to TRBD1. Per the germline V gene, CDR1 is SGHDT and CDR2 is YYEEEE. The CDR3 extends over 14 amino acids. J lost 1 base, V lost 3 bases, and 3 bases had no gene match. CDR3 in DNA: TGTGCCAGCAGCTACAGGGGCATCCAAGAGACCCAGTACTTC. This translates into CASSYRGIQETQYF.

This clone was found a few times. V and J are TRBV7-9 and TRBJ1-6, with D possibly matching TRBD1 (6 bases). CDR3 size: 11 residues. The V end was cut by 2 bases, the J end by 13 bases, with 6 bases between. Germline CDR1 and CDR2: SEHNR and FQNEAQ (reference sequence). The DNA for the CDR3 is TGTGCCAGCAGCTTACAGGGGCCCCTCCACTTT. It codes for CASSLQGPLHF.

This clone has more than one count but fewer than ten. V is TRBV5-1 and J is TRBJ2-7; TRBD1 agrees at 8 bases. This CDR3 has 13 residues. The germline CDR1 and CDR2 sequences are SGHRS and YFSETQ. The V gene end was trimmed by 4 bases and the J gene end by 3 bases; junction bases not matched to a gene: 3. CDR3 amino acids: CASSADRGYEQYF. CDR3 DNA sequence: TGCGCCAGCAGCGCCGACAGGGGCTACGAGCAGTACTTC. Variable domain in full (rest from reference TRBV5-1 and TRBJ2-7): KAGVTQTPRYLIKTRGQQVTLSCSPISGHRSVSWYQQTPGQGLQFLFEYFSETQRNKGNFPGRFSGRQFSNSRSEMNVSTLELGDSALYLCASSADRGYEQYFGPGTRLTVT.

J is TRBJ2-5 and V is TRBV5-1; 8 bases map to TRBD2. The trim removed 1 base at V and 5 bases at J, leaving 10 bases unmatched. The CDR3 consists of 16 residues. CDR1 and CDR2 (germline): SGHRS, YFSETQ. CDR3 in DNA: TGCGCCAGCAGCTTGAATAAAGCGGGAGCCATGGAGACCCAGTACTTC. Translating it yields CASSLNKAGAMETQYF.

This clone came up a few times. The gene calls are TRBV16 and TRBJ2-7; 7 positions agree with TRBD2. The length of the CDR3 is 13 residues. The J segment lost 2 bases and the V segment lost 4 bases, leaving 2 bases of the junction unmatched. Germline V gives CDR1 KGHSY, CDR2 FQNENV. Here the CDR3 reads CASSRAGTYEQYF. CDR3 nucleotide sequence: TGTGCCAGCAGCCGAGCGGGGACCTACGAGCAGTACTTC.

This rearrangement joins TRBV5-4 to TRBJ2-2; D gene ambiguous. The V gene's germline CDR1 is SGHNT and CDR2 YYREEE (reference sequence). This CDR3 is 13 amino acids long. V was pared by 1 base and J by 6 bases, with 7 bases between. The CDR3 sequence: CASSLHEPGELFF. CDR3 DNA sequence: TGTGCCAGCAGCTTGCACGAGCCCGGGGAGCTGTTTTTT.

This clone was seen a few times. The J gene is TRBJ2-1, the V gene TRBV21-1; TRBD2, the D gene given by the table, was not confirmed from the DNA. TRBV21-1 is termed a pseudogene. There are 14 residues in the CDR3. In DNA, the CDR3 is TGTGCCAGCAGCAAACTGGAGGATAGAAATGAGCAGTTCTTC. Translated, it gives CASSKLEDRNEQFF.

The chain carries TRBV6-1 and TRBJ2-7, with D maybe TRBD1 (5 bases). The length of the CDR3 is 14 residues. Germline CDR1 reads MNHNS; CDR2 reads SASEGT. V was clipped by 3 bases and J by 4 bases, with 13 bases between them. CDR3 residues: CASSDMLGHYEQYF. CDR3 sequence (DNA): TGTGCCAGCAGTGATATGTTGGGGCATTACGAGCAGTACTTC.

This clone was found a few times. The genes are TRBV18 and TRBJ1-1, with a tentative D call TRBD1 (5 bases). This CDR3 is built from 14 residues. V was trimmed by 1 base and J by 2 bases, leaving 8 bases between them. Per germline, CDR1 KGHSH and CDR2 LQKENI. CDR3 bases: TGTGCCAGCTCACCACTTGGGGCCAACACTGAAGCTTTCTTT. The encoded protein is CASSPLGANTEAFF. Together with reference TRBV18 and TRBJ1-1, the CDR3 gives the full variable domain: NAGVMQNPRHLVRRRGQEARLRCSPMKGHSHVYWYRQLPEEGLKFMVYLQKENIIDESGMPKERFSAEFPKEGPSILRIQQVVRGDSAAYFCASSPLGANTEAFFGQGTRLTVV.

This clone was observed a few times. The chain combines TRBV2 with TRBJ2-7; 11 positions agree with TRBD2. Looked up from germline, CDR1 is SNHLY and CDR2 is FYNNEI. The junction had 5 bases not matched to a gene; V was cut back by 3 bases and J by 7 bases. The CDR3 extends over 14 amino acids. DNA of the CDR3: TGTGCCAGCAGTGAGATAGCGGGGGGGCCGGAGCAGTACTTC. Amino acids: CASSEIAGGPEQYF. The full variable domain, its missing parts supplied by reference TRBV2 and TRBJ2-7, is EPEVTQTPSHQVTQMGQEVILRCVPISNHLYFYWYRQILGQKVEFLVSFYNNEISEKSEIFDDQFSVERPDGSNFTLKIRSTKLEDSAMYFCASSEIAGGPEQYFGPGTRLTVT.

The J gene is TRBJ2-7, the V gene TRBV7-2, with a possible D match to TRBD2 (6 bases). The ends were cut back, 3 bases at V and 2 bases at J, with 14 bases in the middle. The germline V gene encodes CDR1 SGHTA and CDR2 FQGNSA. This CDR3 has 15 amino acids. The CDR3 sequence is CASSLDYGGPYEQYF. The CDR3, as DNA: TGTGCCAGCAGCTTGGACTACGGGGGACCCTACGAGCAGTACTTC. Full variable domain (outside the CDR3, taken from reference TRBV7-2 and TRBJ2-7): GAGVSQSPSNKVTEKGKDVELRCDPISGHTALYWYRQSLGQGLEFLIYFQGNSAPDKSGLPSDRFSAERTGGSVSTLTIQRTQQEDSAVYLCASSLDYGGPYEQYFGPGTRLTVT.

This clone was counted between two and nine times. The chain links TRBV9 to TRBJ2-3; 8 positions agree with TRBD2. This CDR3 has 15 amino acids. With 0 bases clipped from V and 1 base from J, the junction kept 1 base outside the gene matches. CDR1 is SGDLS, CDR2 YYNGEE, per germline. The CDR3 bases are TGTGCCAGCAGCGTAGCAGCGGGGGGCACAGATACGCAGTATTTT. Translated: CASSVAAGGTDTQYF.

The V gene is TRBV29-1, the J gene TRBJ1-2; 7 bases are a match to TRBD1. J was trimmed by 5 bases and V by 3 bases; bases with no gene match: 3. The CDR3 is 12 residues long. Germline CDR1 and CDR2: SQVTM and ANQGSEA. The CDR3 here is CSVDAGGYGYTF. The DNA of the CDR3 is TGCAGCGTTGATGCAGGGGGTTATGGCTACACCTTC.

The chain combines TRBV6-1 with TRBJ1-2; 12 nucleotides match TRBD1. From germline, CDR1 is MNHNS and CDR2 SASEGT. This CDR3 contains 17 residues. The ends lost 4 bases at V and 4 bases at J; junction bases unmatched: 10. The DNA of the CDR3 is TGTGCCAGCAGTGGTAGGGACAGGGGGCGCAGGAGCTATGGCTACACCTTC. This translates into CASSGRDRGRRSYGYTF.

This clone was observed a few times. The chain employs TRBV30 and TRBJ2-3, with 11 nucleotides matching TRBD2. Germline CDR1 is GTSNPN and CDR2 is SVGIG (reference sequence). Trimming removed 8 bases from V and 6 bases from J; junction bases left unmatched: 7. The CDR3 has 13 residues. The CDR3 DNA reads as TGTGCCGGATTTAGCGGGGGGGCGGATACGCAGTATTTT. Protein sequence: CAGFSGGADTQYF.

This chain joins TRBV11-3 and TRBJ2-3; 9 bases fit TRBD2. CDR1 and CDR2 from the germline V gene are SGHNT and YENEEA. CDR3 length: 17 residues. The V and J ends lost 5 bases and 8 bases, in that order; junction bases with no gene match: 17. The CDR3 DNA reads TGTGCCAGCAGCCACCGGGGTTTGGCGGGGGGGCCAAGTACGCAGTATTTT. It codes for CASSHRGLAGGPSTQYF.

This clone has just a few counts. CDR3 protein: CASSPRGGMNTEAFF. CDR3 DNA sequence: TGTGCCAGCAGCCCCCGCGGGGGTATGAACACTGAAGCTTTCTTT. The rearrangement uses TRBV7-2 and TRBJ1-1; tentatively, D is TRBD1 (5 bases). The ends were cut back, 5 bases at V and 0 bases at J, with 13 bases in the middle. The CDR3 spans 15 residues. Germline V lookup: CDR1 SGHTA, CDR2 FQGNSA.

This rearrangement joins TRBV11-2 to TRBJ2-5; tentatively, D is TRBD2 (5 bases). The CDR3 runs to 14 residues. Germline values: CDR1 SGHAT, CDR2 FQNNGV. Trimming removed 4 bases at V and 1 base at J, with 10 bases between. The CDR3 bases are TGTGCCAGCAGCTCCAGGCGGGCCCAAGAGACCCAGTACTTC. Translating it yields CASSSRRAQETQYF.

V usage is TRBV9 and J usage is TRBJ1-1, with 7 bases matching TRBD1. This CDR3 is 15 amino acids long. The J segment lost 4 bases and the V segment lost 4 bases, leaving 10 bases of the junction unmatched. The V gene's germline CDR1 is SGDLS and CDR2 YYNGEE. This CDR3 reads CASSLTTGRITEAFF. The CDR3 DNA reads as TGTGCCAGCAGCTTAACGACAGGGAGGATCACTGAAGCTTTCTTT.

The CDR3 is CASSLARGRYPNTEAFF. The CDR3 nucleotides are TGTGCCAGCAGCTTGGCCAGGGGTCGGTACCCGAACACTGAAGCTTTCTTT. This sequence joins TRBV5-6 and TRBJ1-1; the D gene is possibly TRBD1 (6 bases). Trimming took off 0 bases at V and 1 base at J, with 16 bases between the two ends. CDR3 length: 17 residues. Germline V gene lookup returns CDR1 SGHDT and CDR2 YYEEEE.

This clone was seen more than once but under ten times. This chain connects TRBV5-1 to TRBJ2-7, with 10 bases identical to TRBD1. Germline V gene lookup returns CDR1 SGHRS and CDR2 YFSETQ. This CDR3 contains 15 residues. Trimming removed 0 bases from V and 2 bases from J; junction bases left unmatched: 2. The CDR3 DNA follows: TGCGCCAGCAGCTTGGTGACAGGGGGCGCCTACGAGCAGTACTTC. Its protein product is CASSLVTGGAYEQYF.

This clone was recorded a few times. The V and J genes are TRBV5-1 and TRBJ2-2; D is unclear. Trimming took off 0 bases at V and 0 bases at J, with 6 bases between the two ends. This CDR3 has 15 residues. Germline V lookup: CDR1 SGHRS, CDR2 YFSETQ. The DNA for the CDR3 is TGCGCCAGCAGCTTGGCAGGCTCGAACACCGGGGAGCTGTTTTTT. Residues: CASSLAGSNTGELFF.

The V gene is TRBV10-3, the J gene TRBJ2-1, with TRBD2 matching over 7 bases. The V segment lost 6 bases and the J segment 4 bases; nucleotides outside the gene matches: 12. From germline, CDR1 is ENHRY and CDR2 SYGVKD. The CDR3 runs to 16 residues. The CDR3 is CAIREVAGAGYNEQFF. The DNA for the CDR3 is TGTGCCATCAGGGAGGTGGCGGGAGCGGGGTACAATGAGCAGTTCTTC.

This clone was observed once. The V call is TRBV10-2, the J call TRBJ2-1, with TRBD1 matching 7 bases. V lost 6 bases to trimming and J lost 7 bases; unmatched junction nucleotides: 15. The CDR3 consists of 16 residues. The V gene's germline CDR1 is WSHSY and CDR2 SAAADI. This chain's CDR3 is CASRRRQGWSMNEQFF. CDR3 in DNA: TGCGCCAGCAGGCGCCGACAGGGTTGGAGTATGAATGAGCAGTTCTTC.